This T cell receptor (beta chain) was identified during a study of blood T cell repertoires in COVID-19. Trimming took 1 base from V and 4 from J, leaving 16 bases between them. Germline V lookup: CDR1 MNHEY, CDR2 SVGAGI. This CDR3 spans 16 amino acids. Some clones are missing from TCRdb's copy, which holds only in-frame ones; the method was immunoSEQ multiplex PCR. This sample yields 220,000 or so clones, of which over 75% are seen a single time; roughly 3.7% belongs to the top ten. Participants, about 18 to 100 years old, spanned 24 US areas. Allocation to cohorts depended on clinical history reported by the participants.

The sample consisted of PBMCs or T cells enriched from blood (not recorded which). The receptor's source is a woman aged 18-30 years in a cohort exposed to, infected with or recovered from COVID-19 (not recorded which). The rearrangement uses TRBV6-5 and TRBJ2-5, with D possibly TRBD1 on 5 matching bases. CDR3 nucleotide sequence: TGTGCCAGCAGTTACTATGGGGCAGGGTCTGGAGAGACCCAGTACTTC. It is translated as CASSYYGAGSGETQYF.